Below, 28 T cell receptor beta chains from the same sample are listed, as sequenced in a study of prognosis after radiotherapy for stage I lung cancer. Template was genomic DNA; TCR beta CDR3 amplified in two multiplex PCR rounds. The first PCR round targeted every TRBV and TRBJ gene with specific primers. TCRdb re-derived calls from the multiplex PCR reads in MiXCR, one entry per CDR3 protein. Found here are 15,000 to 20,000 distinct CDR3 sequences, around 29% of them singletons; the top ten hold 20% to 25%. This sample comprised PBMCs, obtained before or after stereotactic body radiation therapy (not recorded which). The source is a donor over 45 with non-small cell lung cancer.

This clonotype has a count of ten or more. The rearrangement links TRBV20-1 to TRBJ1-4, with TRBD1 as a possible D gene (6 bases). V dropped 6 bases and J dropped 4 bases, with 21 bases sitting between them. This CDR3 is 16 amino acids long. The V gene's germline CDR1 is DFQATT and CDR2 SNEGSKA (reference sequence). The CDR3 DNA reads TGCAGTGCAAACACAGGGCCGGCAGTGAATAATGAAAAACTGTTTTTT. It encodes CSANTGPAVNNEKLFF.

This clonotype qualifies as medium-sized. This sequence joins TRBV7-8 and TRBJ2-3, with 11 bases matching TRBD2. The ends lost 5 bases at V and 5 bases at J; junction bases unmatched: 3. Germline V gives CDR1 SGHVS, CDR2 FQNEAQ. The CDR3 covers 14 residues. The CDR3: CASSEGLAEDTQYF. CDR3 sequence (DNA): TGTGCCAGCAGCGAGGGACTAGCGGAAGATACGCAGTATTTT.

This clonotype was detected many times. The V call is TRBV29-1, the J call TRBJ2-7; TRBD2 matches at 14 bases. The CDR3 consists of 14 residues. V shed 6 bases, J shed 3 bases, and the junction held 4 bases outside the gene matches. Germline V gene lookup returns CDR1 SQVTM and CDR2 ANQGSEA. The CDR3 loop is CSVTGTSGSYEQYF. CDR3 sequence (DNA): TGCAGCGTCACCGGGACTAGCGGGAGCTACGAGCAGTACTTC.

This clonotype is medium-sized (0.01 to 0.1%). The chain links TRBV20-1 to TRBJ2-1; 8 bases are a match to TRBD2. The germline V gene has CDR1 DFQATT and CDR2 SNEGSKA (reference sequence). This CDR3 is 14 amino acids long. Unmatched junction bases numbered 8, after V lost 6 bases and J lost 4 bases. CDR3: CSARSGSGYNEQFF. Written as DNA, the CDR3 is TGCAGTGCAAGGAGCGGGAGTGGGTACAATGAGCAGTTCTTC.

This clonotype was seen at least ten times. V usage is TRBV6-1 and J usage is TRBJ2-1; possibly TRBD1 or TRBD2 for D (5 bases each). The V gene lost 5 bases and the J gene lost 3 bases, with 11 bases spanning the gap. Per germline, CDR1 MNHNS and CDR2 SASEGT. The CDR3 runs 14 residues. The CDR3 loop is CASSSGTFYNEQFF. The CDR3 region has the DNA TGTGCCAGCAGTTCCGGGACGTTCTACAATGAGCAGTTCTTC.

This clonotype was seen many times. This chain joins TRBV28 and TRBJ2-4; no definite D call. Trimming shortened V by 10 bases and J by 4 bases, and 14 bases separated the two germline ends. CDR1 is MDHEN, CDR2 SYDVKM, per germline. The CDR3 has 13 residues. The CDR3 bases are TGTGCCACCATCCTAAACGGGAAAAACATTCAGTACTTC. Protein sequence: CATILNGKNIQYF.

On this clonotype itself: It is likely a read error: a sequence one base away is far more abundant. CDR3 residues: CASSYGGAGDNVLTF. In DNA form, the CDR3 reads TGTGCCAGCAGTTACGGGGGGGCTGGGGACAACGTCCTGACTTTC. The chain has TRBV6-2 or TRBV6-3 and TRBJ2-6, with a tentative D call TRBD2 (7 bases). The CDR3 covers 15 residues. In germline, CDR1 is MNHEY, CDR2 SVGEGT.

Ten or more counts support this clonotype. The V call is TRBV5-4, the J call TRBJ2-7, with 9 bases matching TRBD2. This CDR3 comprises 14 residues. The V gene end was trimmed by 4 bases and the J gene end by 2 bases; junction bases not matched to a gene: 4. The germline V gene encodes CDR1 SGHNT and CDR2 YYREEE (reference sequence). DNA of the CDR3: TGTGCCAGCAGCACGGGACTAGCTCCCTACGAGCAGTACTTC. It yields the protein CASSTGLAPYEQYF.

The chain uses TRBV7-9 and TRBJ2-7, with a possible D match to TRBD2 (5 bases). The CDR3 is 14 amino acids. Germline CDR1 is SEHNR and CDR2 is FQNEAQ (reference sequence). The CDR3 nucleotides read TGTGCTAAACCCTGGAGCGGCATCCCCCCCGAGCAGTACTTC. Translation gives CAKPWSGIPPEQYF.

This clonotype was found many times. CDR3 sequence reads: CASSPASGKDYGYTF. The CDR3 DNA reads as TGTGCCAGCAGCCCCGCCAGCGGGAAGGACTATGGCTACACCTTC. V gene TRBV4-2 combines with J gene TRBJ1-2; D unresolved. This CDR3 has 15 amino acids. V lost 4 bases to trimming and J lost 3 bases, with 15 bases between them. Germline V CDR1 and CDR2: LGHNA, YNFKEQ.

This clonotype was counted many times. This chain links TRBV6-1 with TRBJ2-5, with 16 bases matching TRBD2. CDR3 length equals 16 residues. The trim removed 6 bases at V and 9 bases at J, leaving 10 bases unmatched. Germline CDR1 is MNHNS and CDR2 is SASEGT. The CDR3 sequence: CASSPSPGTSGRAQYF. The CDR3 DNA sequence: TGTGCCAGCAGCCCCTCCCCCGGGACTAGCGGGAGGGCCCAGTACTTC.

This clonotype came up many times. The chain joins TRBV5-6 to TRBJ2-7; D gene unclear. V lost 2 bases to trimming and J lost 2 bases, with 11 bases between them. Germline V gene sequence: CDR1 SGHDT, CDR2 YYEEEE. The CDR3 is 14 amino acids. In nucleotides, the CDR3 is TGTGCCAGCAGCTTTTTAGGGAACCCCTACGAGCAGTACTTC. Translation gives CASSFLGNPYEQYF.

This clonotype has a count of ten or more. The rearrangement uses TRBV4-3 and TRBJ2-3, with 8 bases lining up with TRBD2. Germline-derived CDR1 and CDR2 are LGHNA and YSLEER. With 3 bases clipped from V and 1 base from J, the junction kept 15 bases outside the gene matches. This CDR3 comprises 19 residues. Here the CDR3 reads CASSQSAGTSISGTDTQYF. DNA of the CDR3: TGCGCCAGCAGCCAGTCCGCCGGGACTAGTATTTCTGGCACAGATACGCAGTATTTT.

This clonotype was counted ten times or more. The chain employs TRBV10-3 and TRBJ2-1, with a weak D call TRBD2 (6 bases). Trimming left V 0 bases short and J 7 bases short, with 10 bases between. CDR1 ENHRY and CDR2 SYGVKD come from the germline V gene. The CDR3 spans 14 residues. The CDR3 sequence: CAISESTSPNEQFF. CDR3 nucleotides: TGTGCCATCAGTGAGTCGACTAGTCCAAATGAGCAGTTCTTC.

At least ten counts were recorded for this clonotype. The rearrangement joins TRBV18 to TRBJ1-2; 8 bases map to TRBD1. The CDR3 is made up of 15 amino acids. Germline-derived CDR1 and CDR2 are KGHSH and LQKENI. Trimming removed 2 bases from V and 5 bases from J; junction bases left unmatched: 7. CDR3 sequence (DNA): TGTGCCAGCTCACCAGCTGGGACAGGACCTTATGGCTACACCTTC. Its translation is CASSPAGTGPYGYTF.

Details on this clonotype: One junction end does not reproduce the germline sequence, and a read error may be involved. The rearrangement joins TRBV6-2 or TRBV6-3 to TRBJ2-1; TRBD2 agrees at 8 bases. Per the germline V gene, CDR1 is MNHEY and CDR2 is SVGEGT. The CDR3 consists of 15 residues. CDR3 sequence reads: CVSSEGTGGSDEQFF. CDR3 sequence (DNA): TGTGTCAGCAGTGAAGGTACGGGAGGGTCGGATGAGCAGTTCTTC.

The chain joins TRBV20-1 to TRBJ2-7, with TRBD2 identical over 14 bases. Germline V gene data show CDR1 as DFQATT and CDR2 as SNEGSKA (reference sequence). There are 13 residues in the CDR3. CDR3 residues: CPRTSGRSYEQYF. The CDR3 bases are TGCCCACGGACTAGCGGGAGGTCCTACGAGCAGTACTTC.

This chain uses TRBV28 with TRBJ1-2, with 10 bases identical to TRBD1. After removal of 6 bases from V and 11 bases from J, the junction contained 18 bases not matched to a gene. CDR3 length: 16 amino acids. From germline, CDR1 is MDHEN and CDR2 SYDVKM. CDR3 DNA sequence: TGTGCCAGCAGACAACAATTCCGGGACAGGGGTCTCGGATACACCTTC. Its translation is CASRQQFRDRGLGYTF.

Points on this clonotype: This likely stems from a read error, as it lies one base from a far larger clone. CDR3 sequence (DNA): TGTGCCAGCAGCTTGCGGTATGGTCAGGACTACGAGCAGTACTTC. Its translation: CASSLRYGQDYEQYF. This chain joins TRBV5-8 and TRBJ2-7; D is unresolved. The V and J ends lost 1 base and 3 bases respectively, with 14 bases between them. CDR3 size: 15 residues. Germline CDR1 reads SGHTS; CDR2 reads YDEGEE.

This clonotype was picked up a small number of times. A far larger clone is one base from this, pointing to a likely read error. The J gene is TRBJ2-5, the V gene TRBV6-2 or TRBV6-3, with 7 bases matching TRBD1. The CDR3 contains 12 residues. CDR1 is MNHEY, CDR2 SVGEGT, per germline. With 10 bases clipped from V and 5 bases from J, the junction kept 7 bases outside the gene matches. The CDR3 DNA reads as TGTGCCATCAGGGGACAGAGTGAGACCCAGTACTTC. It specifies CAIRGQSETQYF.

The rearrangement joins TRBV20-1 to TRBJ2-5, with D possibly matching TRBD2 (6 bases). CDR3 length equals 13 residues. Germline assignment: CDR1 DFQATT and CDR2 SNEGSKA (reference sequence). V shed 1 base and J shed 7 bases, with 13 bases lying between them. In DNA form, the CDR3 reads TGCAGTGCTAGAGTGGAGGGAGTTGCGACCCAGTACTTC. This translates into CSARVEGVATQYF.

As for this clonotype: The likely explanation is a read error, given a far larger clone one base away. This sequence joins TRBV6-4 and TRBJ2-1; 10 bases fit TRBD2. Germline trimming cut 6 bases from V and 5 bases from J; bases unmatched to any gene: 13. Germline V CDR1 and CDR2: MRHNA, SNTAGT. The CDR3 spans 17 residues. The CDR3: CASSCRTSGILNNEQFF. The CDR3, as DNA: TGTGCCAGCAGCTGCCGGACTAGCGGAATCCTCAACAATGAGCAGTTCTTC.

This clonotype was recorded at least ten times. The chain couples TRBV25-1 to TRBJ2-7; D assignment may be TRBD1 or TRBD2 (5 bases each). Germline V gene data show CDR1 as MGHDK and CDR2 as SYGVNS. V lost 9 bases to trimming and J lost 0 bases, with 12 bases between them. The CDR3 spans 13 residues. For the CDR3, the DNA is TGTGCCAGTCGATGGGACCCCTCCTACGAGCAGTACTTC. Its protein is CASRWDPSYEQYF.

Turning to this clonotype: Being one base from a much bigger clone, this may be a read error. The chain couples TRBV19 to TRBJ1-1; the D is unclear. Germline V CDR1 and CDR2: LNHDA, SQIVND (reference sequence). Trimming shortened V by 5 bases and J by 3 bases, and 10 bases separated the two germline ends. The CDR3 has 13 residues. The CDR3 coding sequence is TGTGCCAGTAGTTCGACACTGGACACTGAAGCTTTCTTT. Translation gives CASSSTLDTEAFF.

This clonotype was seen a handful of times. Given a much more abundant clone one base away, this may be a read error. The V gene is TRBV5-1, the J gene TRBJ2-1, with unresolved D. Germline V lookup: CDR1 SGHRS, CDR2 YFSETQ. This CDR3 is 13 amino acids long. The CDR3 protein is CASSLLLDNGQFF. The CDR3 DNA reads as TGCGCCAGCAGCTTGTTACTCGACAATGGGCAGTTCTTC.

With respect to this clonotype: One junction end does not reproduce the germline sequence, and a read error may be involved. V and J are TRBV6-1 and TRBJ2-1; D gene uncertain. This CDR3 has 13 residues. Germline V gene data show CDR1 as MNHNS and CDR2 as SASEGT. The CDR3, as DNA: TGTGCCAGCAGCCTAGAGGTCTACAAAGAGCAGTTCTTC. Translation gives CASSLEVYKEQFF.

By share, this clonotype counts as medium-sized (0.01 to 0.1%). V and J are TRBV11-2 and TRBJ1-2; 8 bases line up with TRBD1. Germline loops: CDR1 SGHAT, CDR2 FQNNGV. This CDR3 has 16 residues. Trimming at V came to 4 bases and at J to 1 base, leaving 8 bases not matched to a gene. The CDR3 spells CASSSHDRGGNYGYTF. CDR3 DNA sequence: TGTGCCAGCAGCTCACACGACAGGGGCGGTAACTATGGCTACACCTTC.

This clonotype has ten or more counts. J is TRBJ1-1 and V is TRBV19; 8 bases map to TRBD1. After removal of 5 bases from V and 4 bases from J, the junction contained 15 bases not matched to a gene. CDR1 is LNHDA and CDR2 is SQIVND in the germline V gene (reference sequence). CDR3 length: 17 residues. CDR3 sequence reads: CASSLLWTGRVGTEAFF. Written as DNA, the CDR3 is TGTGCCAGTAGTCTTTTGTGGACAGGGCGCGTAGGCACTGAAGCTTTCTTT.